What follows is one T cell receptor (beta chain) and its context. Antigen specificity is unknown. This record belongs to a study of cytomegalovirus exposure and HLA in healthy donors. Whole-study context: Earlier work reported approximately 110 million unique TCR beta sequences from 150 million to 200 million T cells. Study-wide points: The authors excluded some V segments, including TRBV6-2 and TRBV6-3, as indistinguishable.

With 5 bases removed from V and 1 base from J, the gap between germline ends came to 11 bases. The CDR3 has 14 residues. Germline V gene data show CDR1 as SGHAT and CDR2 as FQNNGV. With 60 Vbeta and 13 Jbeta primers, the PCR was carried out. Some clones are missing from TCRdb's copy, which holds only in-frame ones; the method was immunoSEQ multiplex PCR. This repertoire comprises fewer than 150,000 clones; its ten largest clones make up 1.5% to 2%. This receptor was obtained from an older woman in good health and CMV-seronegative. The chain recombines TRBV11-2 with TRBJ2-5; tentatively, D is TRBD1 (5 bases). The specimen sequenced was PBMCs. CDR3 sequence reads: CASSPRTSQETQYF. The CDR3, as DNA: TGTGCCAGCAGCCCAAGGACAAGCCAAGAGACCCAGTACTTC.